Listed here are 27 T cell receptor beta chains from one sample, sequenced in a study of radiotherapy plus CTLA-4 blockade in lung cancer. Assay used: immunoSEQ multiplex PCR; TCRdb lists only in-frame clones, some missing. The repertoire includes approximately 98,000 clones, 75% to 85% of them detected once, and about 3.5% sits in the top ten. The sequenced sample was peripheral blood, obtained from a patient treated with radiotherapy plus ipilimumab. The receptors were sampled from a human donor with non-small cell lung cancer who had a partial response to radiotherapy plus ipilimumab.

This rearrangement joins TRBV10-2 to TRBJ1-4; 9 nucleotides line up with TRBD1. Trimming took 5 bases from V and 7 from J; bases not matched to a gene: 5. The CDR3 loop spans 14 amino acids. CDR1 is WSHSY and CDR2 is SAAADI in the germline V gene. Here the CDR3 DNA reads TGCGCCAGCAGTACGGACAGGGGAGGTGAAAAACTGTTTTTT. Its protein product is CASSTDRGGEKLFF.

The chain recombines TRBV19 with TRBJ1-3; 8 positions agree with TRBD1. Germline V gene sequence: CDR1 LNHDA, CDR2 SQIVND (reference sequence). Trimming at V came to 3 bases and at J to 2 bases, leaving 15 bases not matched to a gene. This CDR3 is built from 19 residues. The CDR3 nucleotides read TGTGCCAGTAGTATGCCCCAAGACAGGGGTGGGGTTACTGGAAACACCATATATTTT. Amino acids: CASSMPQDRGGVTGNTIYF.

This clone was picked up a small number of times. This chain connects TRBV11-3 to TRBJ1-2, with 7 bases identical to TRBD1. The CDR3 runs to 12 residues. Germline V gene data show CDR1 as SGHNT and CDR2 as YENEEA. V shed 5 bases and J 13 bases; nucleotides not matched to a gene: 10. CDR3 protein: CASSGRQGQVTF. The CDR3 DNA reads as TGTGCCAGCAGCGGACGACAGGGTCAGGTCACCTTC.

The V gene is TRBV18, the J gene TRBJ2-3; perhaps TRBD1 as D (5 bases). Germline CDR1 is KGHSH and CDR2 is LQKENI. This CDR3 is 14 amino acids long. V lost 0 bases, J lost 6 bases, and 10 bases lay in between. CDR3 loop: CASSPPTGGDTQYF. The CDR3 DNA is TGTGCCAGCTCACCACCCACAGGTGGGGATACGCAGTATTTT.

The chain is built from TRBV5-1 and TRBJ2-1; possible D gene TRBD1, 6 bases. Germline V gene data show CDR1 as SGHRS and CDR2 as YFSETQ. Trimming removed 6 bases at V and 0 bases at J, with 22 bases between. The CDR3 length is 18 residues. The CDR3 loop is CASTYPTDSQSSYNEQFF. Here the CDR3 DNA reads TGCGCCAGCACCTATCCCACGGACAGTCAATCCTCCTACAATGAGCAGTTCTTC. Filled out from reference TRBV5-1 and TRBJ2-1, the complete variable domain reads KAGVTQTPRYLIKTRGQQVTLSCSPISGHRSVSWYQQTPGQGLQFLFEYFSETQRNKGNFPGRFSGRQFSNSRSEMNVSTLELGDSALYLCASTYPTDSQSSYNEQFFGPGTRLTVL.

This clone was seen a single time. The chain couples TRBV7-3 to TRBJ2-1; D call uncertain. Germline V gene data show CDR1 as SGHTA and CDR2 as FQGTGA. The V gene lost 4 bases and the J gene lost 4 bases, with 17 bases spanning the gap. The CDR3 totals 16 residues. The CDR3 here is CASSSDRNPGYNEQFF. The CDR3 bases are TGTGCCAGCAGCTCCGACCGAAATCCGGGTTACAATGAGCAGTTCTTC.

The CDR3 here is CASSPPSSYNEQFF. The DNA for the CDR3 is TGTGCCAGCTCACCACCTAGCAGTTACAATGAGCAGTTCTTC. The chain combines TRBV18 with TRBJ2-1; no clear D. Germline V gene lookup returns CDR1 KGHSH and CDR2 LQKENI. Trimming left V 0 bases short and J 4 bases short, with 7 bases between. The CDR3 extends over 14 amino acids.

This chain connects TRBV28 to TRBJ1-2; no clear D gene. Germline V CDR1 and CDR2: MDHEN, SYDVKM. The CDR3 covers 13 residues. The V end lost 3 bases, the J end lost 5 bases, and 10 bases lay between the germline ends. CDR3 nucleotides: TGTGCCAGCAGTTTGGGCAGGTGGTATGGCTACACCTTC. Encoded protein: CASSLGRWYGYTF.

The V call is TRBV5-4, the J call TRBJ2-3, with 9 bases aligning to TRBD2. The CDR3 is made up of 16 amino acids. Germline CDR1 SGHNT, CDR2 YYREEE (reference sequence). J lost 2 bases, V lost 4 bases, and 8 bases had no gene match. The CDR3 sequence is CASSPKLAGFTDTQYF. In DNA, the CDR3 is TGTGCCAGCAGCCCCAAGCTAGCGGGATTCACAGATACGCAGTATTTT.

The chain links TRBV29-1 to TRBJ2-1; 8 nucleotides agree with TRBD1. The CDR3 spans 12 residues. V lost 6 bases to trimming and J lost 6 bases; unmatched junction nucleotides: 4. Germline assignment: CDR1 SQVTM and CDR2 ANQGSEA. CDR3 sequence: CSVGQGGNEQFF. The CDR3 DNA sequence: TGCAGCGTAGGACAGGGAGGCAATGAGCAGTTCTTC.

The count of this clone is one. V and J are TRBV28 and TRBJ1-1; TRBD1 matches at 8 bases. J gave up 4 bases and V 5 bases, and 6 bases lay outside the gene matches. Per the germline V gene, CDR1 is MDHEN and CDR2 is SYDVKM. This CDR3 region has 14 residues. In DNA form, the CDR3 reads TGTGCCAGCAGTCGCCAGGGGGCGCCCACTGAAGCTTTCTTT. Translating gives CASSRQGAPTEAFF.

This clone was observed a handful of times. V gene TRBV10-2 combines with J gene TRBJ2-5; 10 bases match TRBD2. CDR3 size: 15 residues. Trimming removed 6 bases from V and 5 bases from J; junction bases left unmatched: 9. Germline V gene sequence: CDR1 WSHSY, CDR2 SAAADI. DNA of the CDR3: TGCGCCAGCAGCCCTAGCGGGAGTTGGGGGGAGACCCAGTACTTC. Amino acids: CASSPSGSWGETQYF.

The V gene is TRBV14, the J gene TRBJ2-1, with 7 bases that match TRBD1. The length of the CDR3 is 15 residues. V was pared by 4 bases and J by 0 bases, with 3 bases of the junction left unmatched. Germline CDR1 and CDR2: SGHDN and FVKESK. CDR3 region: CASSPAGGSYNEQFF. The CDR3 DNA follows: TGTGCCAGCAGCCCGGCAGGGGGCTCCTACAATGAGCAGTTCTTC.

The genes are TRBV6-5 and TRBJ1-2; 7 bases line up with TRBD1. Germline V lookup: CDR1 MNHEY, CDR2 SVGAGI. The CDR3 runs 15 residues. The V segment lost 5 bases and the J segment 7 bases; nucleotides outside the gene matches: 13. CDR3 sequence (DNA): TGTGCCAGCAGTCCCAGGGGAGAGGGGGCTGGTGGCTACACCTTC. This translates into CASSPRGEGAGGYTF.

The genes are TRBV4-2 and TRBJ2-7; possible D gene TRBD2, 5 bases. This CDR3 spans 15 amino acids. V was clipped by 0 bases and J by 3 bases, with 12 bases between them. The germline V gene has CDR1 LGHNA and CDR2 YNFKEQ. CDR3 region: CASSQDWRVNYEQYF. CDR3 nucleotide sequence: TGTGCCAGCAGCCAAGATTGGCGGGTTAACTACGAGCAGTACTTC.

The rearrangement links TRBV5-1 to TRBJ2-7; weak D call: TRBD1 (6 bases). The CDR3 loop spans 14 amino acids. Germline V gene lookup returns CDR1 SGHRS and CDR2 YFSETQ. The germline V and J ends were trimmed by 2 bases and 5 bases, with 14 bases remaining between them. CDR3 in DNA: TGCGCCAGCAGCTTAATAACAGGGACCGACGAGCAGTACTTC. Translated, it gives CASSLITGTDEQYF. Based on the CDR3 plus reference TRBV5-1 and TRBJ2-7, the full variable domain is KAGVTQTPRYLIKTRGQQVTLSCSPISGHRSVSWYQQTPGQGLQFLFEYFSETQRNKGNFPGRFSGRQFSNSRSEMNVSTLELGDSALYLCASSLITGTDEQYFGPGTRLTVT.

This sequence joins TRBV27 and TRBJ2-2, with 8 bases identical to TRBD1. The V and J ends lost 7 bases and 5 bases, in that order; junction bases with no gene match: 15. CDR3 length equals 17 residues. The germline V gene encodes CDR1 MNHEY and CDR2 SMNVEV (reference sequence). CDR3 region: CASIKEAGGRGTGELFF. The CDR3, as DNA: TGTGCCAGCATCAAGGAGGCAGGGGGCAGAGGGACCGGGGAGCTGTTTTTT.

The rearrangement links TRBV6-5 to TRBJ1-2, with a possible D match to TRBD1 (5 bases). CDR3 length: 13 residues. Germline V lookup: CDR1 MNHEY, CDR2 SVGAGI. V lost 8 bases, J lost 8 bases, and 18 bases lay in between. The CDR3: CASYDGGIWGYTF. In DNA, the CDR3 is TGTGCCAGCTACGACGGGGGGATTTGGGGCTACACCTTC.

In its sample, this clone was seen once. CDR3 sequence: CASSTRQGGNTIYF. CDR3 coding DNA: TGTGCCAGCAGTACTAGACAGGGTGGAAACACCATATATTTT. The genes are TRBV28 and TRBJ1-3; TRBD1 matches at 7 bases. Germline V gene sequence: CDR1 MDHEN, CDR2 SYDVKM. The CDR3 totals 14 residues. J was trimmed by 3 bases and V by 5 bases; bases with no gene match: 4. Full variable domain (outside the CDR3, taken from reference TRBV28 and TRBJ1-3): DVKVTQSSRYLVKRTGEKVFLECVQDMDHENMFWYRQDPGLGLRLIYFSYDVKMKEKGDIPEGYSVSREKKERFSLILESASTNQTSMYLCASSTRQGGNTIYFGEGSWLTVV.

The CDR3 sequence: CASSFESGQPDTQYF. For the CDR3, the DNA is TGTGCCAGCAGTTTTGAGTCCGGACAGCCAGATACGCAGTATTTT. The genes are TRBV28 and TRBJ2-3; D is possibly TRBD1 (6 bases). The V gene's germline CDR1 is MDHEN and CDR2 SYDVKM. Trimming cost V 3 bases and J 4 bases, with 14 bases left between them. The CDR3 runs 15 residues.

The chain links TRBV28 to TRBJ1-1, with 8 bases aligning to TRBD1. Germline V CDR1 and CDR2: MDHEN, SYDVKM. This CDR3 has 14 amino acids. The J segment lost 1 base and the V segment lost 5 bases, leaving 3 bases of the junction unmatched. The DNA for the CDR3 is TGTGCCAGCAGTCTTGGGACAGGGAACACTGAAGCTTTCTTT. This gives the protein CASSLGTGNTEAFF.

The chain carries TRBV2 and TRBJ1-6; 8 bases map to TRBD1. CDR1 SNHLY and CDR2 FYNNEI come from the germline V gene. V lost 6 bases and J lost 7; bases outside the gene matches: 8. The CDR3 is 15 amino acids. CDR3 DNA sequence: TGTGCCAGCAGAGGAGGGACAGGTGGAAATTCACCCCTCCACTTT. Residues: CASRGGTGGNSPLHF.

The gene calls are TRBV9 and TRBJ2-2; the D is unclear. Germline lookup yields CDR1 SGDLS and CDR2 YYNGEE. Between the trimmed V and J ends, which lost 0 bases and 5 bases, there was a span of 14 bases. The CDR3 sequence is 16 residues long. CDR3 sequence reads: CASSVGRSPRTGELFF. The CDR3 DNA reads TGTGCCAGCAGCGTAGGTAGATCCCCCCGGACCGGGGAGCTGTTTTTT. The whole variable domain, filled in from reference TRBV9 and TRBJ2-2, reads DSGVTQTPKHLITATGQRVTLRCSPRSGDLSVYWYQQSLDQGLQFLIQYYNGEERAKGNILERFSAQQFPDLHSELNLSSLELGDSALYFCASSVGRSPRTGELFFGEGSRLTVL.

This clone was counted once. J is TRBJ2-1 and V is TRBV5-5, with 7 nucleotides matching TRBD2. This CDR3 is 15 amino acids long. CDR1 and CDR2 (germline): SGHKS, YYEKEE (reference sequence). With 0 bases clipped from V and 5 bases from J, the junction kept 5 bases outside the gene matches. For the CDR3, the DNA is TGTGCCAGCAGCTTGGGCGGGAGTAAGGACAATGAGCAGTTCTTC. Amino acid sequence: CASSLGGSKDNEQFF.

The chain uses TRBV6-5 and TRBJ1-2, with D perhaps TRBD1 (5 bases). The CDR3 totals 13 residues. CDR1 is MNHEY and CDR2 is SVGAGI in the germline V gene. Trimming shortened V by 2 bases and J by 3 bases, and 7 bases separated the two germline ends. The CDR3, as DNA: TGTGCCAGCAGTTACGGGGGGTACTATGGCTACACCTTC. Translation gives CASSYGGYYGYTF.

The chain has TRBV6-1 and TRBJ1-2; possibly TRBD1 for D (6 bases). The CDR3 is 13 residues long. Trimming removed 6 bases from V and 7 bases from J, with 15 bases in between. The V gene's germline CDR1 is MNHNS and CDR2 SASEGT. CDR3 residues: CASRGPGARGYTF. The CDR3 DNA sequence: TGTGCCAGCAGGGGACCAGGGGCTCGTGGCTACACCTTC.

This chain joins TRBV19 and TRBJ1-2, with 8 bases matching TRBD1. Germline-derived CDR1 and CDR2 are LNHDA and SQIVND (reference sequence). The CDR3 has 15 residues. Trimming removed 5 bases from V and 2 bases from J; junction bases left unmatched: 7. CDR3 in amino acids: CASSFTDRGNYGYTF. In nucleotides, the CDR3 is TGTGCCAGTAGTTTTACTGACAGGGGCAACTATGGCTACACCTTC.